One sample yielded the 9 T cell receptor beta chains listed below, sequenced in a study of T cell responses to AZD1222 COVID-19 vaccine. Sequenced by immunoSEQ multiplex PCR; TCRdb stores in-frame clones only, minus some. The sample shows about 83,000 clones, around 86% of them seen only once. Source: peripheral blood, taken on day 0 of AZD1222 vaccination. Source of these receptors: an adult in good health.

The chain combines TRBV27 with TRBJ2-6; tentative D call: TRBD1 (6 bases). Germline assignment: CDR1 MNHEY and CDR2 SMNVEV (reference sequence). There are 16 residues in the CDR3. Trimming cost V 2 bases and J 2 bases, with 10 bases left between them. The CDR3 DNA is TGTGCCAGCAGTTTACGCACAGGGCCTGGGGCCAACGTCCTGACTTTC. Amino acids: CASSLRTGPGANVLTF. Filled out from reference TRBV27 and TRBJ2-6, the complete variable domain reads EAQVTQNPRYLITVTGKKLTVTCSQNMNHEYMSWYRQDPGLGLRQIYYSMNVEVTDKGDVPEGYKVSRKEKRNFPLILESPSPNQTSLYFCASSLRTGPGANVLTFGAGSRLTVL.

This chain joins TRBV10-2 and TRBJ2-1, with 8 positions matching TRBD2. Germline trimming cut 2 bases from V and 10 bases from J; bases unmatched to any gene: 10. Germline CDR1 and CDR2: WSHSY and SAAADI. This CDR3 has 15 amino acids. CDR3 amino acids: CASSEQAGVTGEQFF. CDR3 bases: TGCGCCAGCAGTGAGCAAGCGGGAGTTACTGGGGAGCAGTTCTTC.

The chain links TRBV19 to TRBJ2-1, with D perhaps TRBD2 (6 bases). This CDR3 is built from 13 residues. Trimming stripped 2 bases from V and 7 bases from J, with 9 bases between. Germline V gene lookup returns CDR1 LNHDA and CDR2 SQIVND (reference sequence). This CDR3 reads CASSIMEGNEQFF. Here the CDR3 DNA reads TGTGCCAGTAGTATAATGGAGGGAAATGAGCAGTTCTTC. Variable domain in full (rest from reference TRBV19 and TRBJ2-1): DGGITQSPKYLFRKEGQNVTLSCEQNLNHDAMYWYRQDPGQGLRLIYYSQIVNDFQKGDIAEGYSVSREKKESFPLTVTSAQKNPTAFYLCASSIMEGNEQFFGPGTRLTVL.

V gene TRBV7-2 combines with J gene TRBJ2-2; 7 bases align to TRBD2. The V segment lost 4 bases and the J segment 1 base; nucleotides outside the gene matches: 6. From germline, CDR1 is SGHTA and CDR2 FQGNSA. The CDR3 is 16 residues long. The CDR3 DNA sequence: TGTGCCAGCAGCTCGTGGACTAGTCGGAACACCGGGGAGCTGTTTTTT. Its protein is CASSSWTSRNTGELFF. The full variable domain, with the rest looked up from reference TRBV7-2 and TRBJ2-2, is GAGVSQSPSNKVTEKGKDVELRCDPISGHTALYWYRQSLGQGLEFLIYFQGNSAPDKSGLPSDRFSAERTGGSVSTLTIQRTQQEDSAVYLCASSSWTSRNTGELFFGEGSRLTVL.

The CDR3 coding sequence is TGCGCCAGCAGCCCCCCAGGCGGGCAGCCCCAGCATTTT. Protein sequence: CASSPPGGQPQHF. V usage is TRBV4-1 and J usage is TRBJ1-5; the D is unclear. Germline CDR1 reads MGHRA; CDR2 reads YSYEKL. V dropped 4 bases and J dropped 7 bases, with 11 bases sitting between them. This CDR3 has 13 residues.

In DNA, the CDR3 is TGTGCCTGGAGTGTAACAGGAATAGGGGGAAAACTGTTTTTT. Protein: CAWSVTGIGGKLFF. This chain connects TRBV30 to TRBJ1-4; tentatively, D is TRBD1 (6 bases). In germline, CDR1 is GTSNPN, CDR2 SVGIG (reference sequence). CDR3 size: 14 residues. Trimming cost V 0 bases and J 10 bases, with 15 bases left between them.

V usage is TRBV18 and J usage is TRBJ1-1; D call uncertain. Per the germline V gene, CDR1 is KGHSH and CDR2 is LQKENI. The V end was cut by 2 bases, the J end by 0 bases, with 10 bases between. The CDR3 is 15 amino acids. The CDR3 DNA reads TGTGCCAGCTCACCAGTGAACGGGGTGAACACTGAAGCTTTCTTT. This encodes CASSPVNGVNTEAFF.

This chain connects TRBV9 to TRBJ2-3, with TRBD2 matching 8 bases. CDR3 length: 15 amino acids. Germline values: CDR1 SGDLS, CDR2 YYNGEE. The junction had 9 bases not matched to a gene; V was cut back by 3 bases and J by 6 bases. In DNA, the CDR3 is TGTGCCAGCAGCGCCCCGGGAGGGGGGGCGGATACGCAGTATTTT. Protein product: CASSAPGGGADTQYF.

The chain uses TRBV6-5 and TRBJ2-1; D not certain. Germline CDR1 reads MNHEY; CDR2 reads SVGAGI. This CDR3 contains 15 residues. Trimming left V 6 bases short and J 0 bases short, with 12 bases between. DNA for the CDR3: TGTGCCAGCAGGAGTGGGCAAAGCTCCTACAATGAGCAGTTCTTC. It codes for CASRSGQSSYNEQFF.